Sequencing of this T cell receptor (beta chain) was carried out in a study of post-analysis software for immune sequencing data. Study as a whole: Relapsing-remitting, secondary progressive and progressive-relapsing courses of multiple sclerosis were included. Whole-study findings and limits: People with multiple sclerosis had a significantly lower normalized Chao1 diversity than controls did. The F measure placed samples prepared in the same batch into strongly shared clusters. Compared with controls, patients had more of about 5 TRBV segments, including TRBV5-6, TRBV5-1 and TRBV20-1.

Details on this clonotype: Its antigen is currently unknown.

Unique molecular identifiers were present in the TCR beta cDNA libraries. T cells, roughly 1 to 10 million of them, yielded some 500,000 cDNA molecules. TCRdb processed the PCR reads anew with MiXCR; each CDR3 protein has one entry. The table has approximately 460,000 distinct CDR3 sequences, roughly 46% seen once; the top ten hold 12%. The CDR3 spans 17 residues. The germline V gene has CDR1 MNHNS and CDR2 SASEGT. V was trimmed by 6 bases and J by 6 bases, leaving 26 bases between them. This rearrangement joins TRBV6-1 to TRBJ1-1; tentative D call: TRBD1 (5 bases). Specimen: blood. The source of this sequence is a girl between 10 and 17 years old with multiple sclerosis. CDR3 residues: CASSGRGPGGGGAEAFF. Written as DNA, the CDR3 is TGTGCCAGCAGCGGACGGGGACCCGGTGGGGGAGGCGCTGAAGCTTTCTTT.